This record covers a single TCR beta chain. As yet, its antigen is unknown. Per the germline V gene, CDR1 is SGHVS and CDR2 is FQNEAQ. The CDR3 has 14 amino acids. Trimming removed 5 bases at V and 7 bases at J, with 15 bases between. This sample is drawn from a study of vaccination effects on CD4 cells after COVID-19. Study-level points and caveats: Convalescent patients were scarce in the study, and it lacked early post-infection timepoints. Substantial clonal contraction characterized both infection- and vaccine-induced clones late after vaccination.

Here immunoSEQ multiplex PCR was the method, and the copy in TCRdb shows in-frame clones only, minus some. The sample consists of around 62,000 clones, 74% of them appearing once. Between days 10 and 11 of culture, CD4+ T cells were separated out. Participants were given two doses of BNT162b2 or mRNA-1273 vaccine. V and J are TRBV7-8 and TRBJ1-5; tentatively, D is TRBD1 (6 bases). This receptor was identified in a human donor who received a COVID-19 vaccine. The sample here was CD4+ T cells from PBMCs cultured without peptide, taken after COVID-19 vaccination. CDR3 loop: CASSPQGIRQPQHF. The CDR3 DNA sequence: TGTGCCAGCAGCCCCCAGGGGATCAGGCAGCCCCAGCATTTT.